Below, 10 T cell receptor beta chains from the same sample are listed, as sequenced in a study of T cells after yellow fever vaccination. TCRdb reprocessed the 5' RACE reads with MiXCR, giving one entry per CDR3 protein. The table lists 550,000 to 750,000 distinct CDR3 sequences, approximately 13% of them singletons, with around an eighth in the top ten. The input for sequencing was PBMCs, taken on the day of the yellow fever booster vaccination. The receptors were sampled from a man younger than 45 who received the YFV17D yellow fever vaccine.

V and J are TRBV5-1 and TRBJ2-5, with TRBD1 identical over 12 bases. The germline V gene encodes CDR1 SGHRS and CDR2 YFSETQ. The J segment lost 5 bases and the V segment lost 4 bases, leaving 9 bases of the junction unmatched. The CDR3 covers 16 residues. The CDR3 here is CASSPSGTGGFETQYF. Here the CDR3 DNA reads TGCGCCAGCAGCCCTTCCGGGACAGGGGGCTTTGAGACCCAGTACTTC.

V usage is TRBV18 and J usage is TRBJ2-1, with 8 bases matching TRBD1. The CDR3 sequence is 13 residues long. The ends lost 8 bases at V and 5 bases at J; junction bases unmatched: 5. The germline CDR1 and CDR2 sequences are KGHSH and LQKENI. CDR3 nucleotides: TGTGCCAGCCATAGGACAGGGAACAATGAGCAGTTCTTC. Translation gives CASHRTGNNEQFF.

The chain uses TRBV20-1 and TRBJ2-1; the match to TRBD2 covers 9 bases. Looked up from germline, CDR1 is DFQATT and CDR2 is SNEGSKA (reference sequence). Germline trimming cut 5 bases from V and 3 bases from J; bases unmatched to any gene: 8. The CDR3 length is 15 residues. The CDR3: CSAGSPAGGYNEQFF. The CDR3, as DNA: TGCAGTGCTGGTTCCCCAGCGGGAGGCTACAATGAGCAGTTCTTC.

The rearrangement uses TRBV25-1 and TRBJ1-2; 10 bases line up with TRBD1. Germline CDR1 reads MGHDK; CDR2 reads SYGVNS. CDR3 size: 15 residues. Losses at the gene ends were 5 bases for V and 8 bases for J; bases not matched to a gene: 11. The CDR3 DNA reads TGTGCCAGCAGTTACCCGGGACAGGGGACGGGGGGCTACACCTTC. Residues: CASSYPGQGTGGYTF.

In regard to this clonotype: A much larger clone differs from this one at a single base, so this may be a read error. The chain uses TRBV3-1 and TRBJ1-5, with no clear D. Per the germline V gene, CDR1 is LGHDT and CDR2 is YNNKEL (reference sequence). This CDR3 is built from 15 residues. In DNA form, the CDR3 reads TGTGCCAGCAGCCAAGGTGCGGGCGGCAATCAGCCCCCGCATTTT. As protein: CASSQGAGGNQPPHF.

The CDR3 here is CSALAGTAYLSNTGELFF. DNA for the CDR3: TGCAGTGCCCTAGCGGGAACGGCCTATCTCTCGAACACCGGGGAGCTGTTTTTT. J is TRBJ2-2 and V is TRBV20-1; TRBD2 aligns across 9 bases. Germline CDR1 DFQATT, CDR2 SNEGSKA (reference sequence). This CDR3 comprises 18 residues. V lost 6 bases to trimming and J lost 0 bases; unmatched junction nucleotides: 14.

This clonotype showed up just a few times. J is TRBJ2-2 and V is TRBV24-1; no reliable D call. V was clipped by 5 bases and J by 6 bases, with 9 bases between them. Germline assignment: CDR1 KGHDR and CDR2 SFDVKD. The CDR3 covers 13 residues. The CDR3 is CATSGPYAGELFF. The DNA of the CDR3 is TGTGCCACCAGTGGCCCCTATGCCGGGGAGCTGTTTTTT.

The chain employs TRBV27 and TRBJ2-7; 9 positions match TRBD2. This CDR3 is 15 amino acids long. Germline values: CDR1 MNHEY, CDR2 SMNVEV (reference sequence). J gave up 7 bases and V 3 bases, and 10 bases lay outside the gene matches. The chain's CDR3 is CASSLWSSGIQEQYF. DNA of the CDR3: TGTGCCAGCAGTTTGTGGTCTAGCGGGATTCAAGAGCAGTACTTC.

J is TRBJ1-2 and V is TRBV28; no definite D call. The length of the CDR3 is 11 residues. In germline, CDR1 is MDHEN, CDR2 SYDVKM. The ends were cut back, 4 bases at V and 8 bases at J, with 8 bases in the middle. CDR3 in amino acids: CASSSPGGYTF. The DNA for the CDR3 is TGTGCCAGCAGTTCCCCAGGAGGCTACACCTTC.

V is TRBV29-1 and J is TRBJ2-1; D unclear. The CDR3 has 14 residues. V lost 8 bases, J lost 0 bases, and 14 bases lay in between. Germline values: CDR1 SQVTM, CDR2 ANQGSEA. CDR3 sequence: CSFKGLFSYNEQFF. The DNA of the CDR3 is TGCAGCTTTAAAGGCCTATTCTCCTACAATGAGCAGTTCTTC.